This T cell receptor beta chain was captured by sequencing in a study of cytomegalovirus exposure and HLA in healthy donors (dated by TCRdb to about 2017). About the study as a whole: An earlier analysis of roughly 570 of the donors reported approximately 280 Gb of sequence data and around 120 million unique TCR beta sequences obtained from about 200 million T cells. An early release covering about 600 HLA-typed donors comprised about 300 gigabases of sequencing data and tens of millions of unique TCR sequences. Among the roughly 410 genotyped donors, 75% to 90% belonged to the genetic ancestry cluster associated with self-reported Caucasian donors. The study aimed to test whether cataloging public T cell receptors could reveal signatures of past pathogen exposure. Using immunosequencing, the study profiled T cell repertoires from about 620 subjects and related those repertoires to cytomegalovirus serostatus. Along with the roughly 670-subject first cohort, a separate validation cohort of over a hundred different subjects was used. To predict cytomegalovirus infection status, the study combined high-throughput TCR immunosequencing, statistical association of individual TCRs with disease status, and machine learning. To study patterns of TCR occurrence, a later analysis re-analyzed previously published TCR beta repertoires from 550 to 800 donors and added high-resolution HLA genotyping. The later analysis used no new phenotypic data to find candidate immune exposures, relying instead on TCR beta sequences and their occurrence across donors. An earlier analysis of around 540 of the donors applied high-throughput TCR beta sequencing to assess whether each TCR beta V gene segment acted as functional or pseudogenic. Donor age, sex, ethnicity and CMV serostatus were compiled alongside the repertoire data. Genome-wide SNP genotypes for about three fifths of the roughly 670 donors were used in a later genetic analysis, which treated that subset as a discovery cohort. All discovery cohort repertoires had been generated on a single sequencing platform. Both class I and class II loci were covered by HLA typing, at four-digit resolution. Typing coverage differed by locus: A, B, C, DRB1 and DQB1 were typed in about 620-630 donors, DQA1 in 500 to 550, DPA1 in over 600, and DPB1 in just under 490. Because of strong linkage in the cohort, 5 or 6 DR-DQ haplotypes were treated as single units for association and clustering. Among about 400 genotyped donors of the cohort, an average of about 220,000 unique TCR beta nucleotide sequences was sequenced per donor, of which about 20% were non-productive. General study outcomes and caveats: For the cohort, immune exposure information was limited to CMV serostatus. Some IMGT-functional V segments, including TRBV6-2 and TRBV6-3, could not be told apart with the 87-base-pair reads, so those segments were excluded. A few of the identified cytomegalovirus-associated TCR beta chains were confirmed in vitro to be specific for cytomegalovirus antigens. Assigning TCR associations to individual alleles was difficult when HLA alleles, especially DR and DQ, strongly co-occurred. Linkage disequilibrium might explain the correlated functional status among segregating V segments, but an unknown experimental factor could not be ruled out. In a later analysis, most CMV-associated TCR beta chains were found to appear HLA-restricted, with HLA associations seemingly driven largely by CMV exposure. Because counts were too low, about 18 rarely observed V segments, including chromosome 9 orphons, were excluded from the earlier analysis of some 590 of the donors. In an earlier analysis of some 540 of the donors, most TCR beta V segments appeared in productive rearrangements about 87% or about 30% of the time, broadly matching IMGT annotations. In both the original and validation cohorts, the classifier was reported to diagnose cytomegalovirus status with high specificity and sensitivity. The study listed over 150 TCR beta chains as associated with cytomegalovirus. HLA typing was unavailable for some donors at each locus, so association tests used only the typed subset. In a later analysis, HLA-associated TCR beta chains showed more clonal expansion and lower generation probabilities than non-associated chains that were equally common. In a later analysis, some 17,000 TCR beta sequences were associated with specific HLA alleles at a false discovery rate of 0.05. The cohort was sequenced for TCR beta chains only, and without alpha or paired-chain data the features that could be detected were limited. According to a later genetic analysis, donors in an Asian-associated ancestry cluster had fewer N-insertions in productive TCRs than the roughly 700-donor mean. Sequencing depth was assumed to be roughly uniform across donors in the presence/absence analyses, though that assumption may not hold. The authors suggested that the approach could potentially be extended to other disease states and immunological phenotypes. A further reported finding was that TCR beta sequences accurately predicted the HLA-A and HLA-B alleles for most subjects in the first cohort. In a later analysis, TCR association rates were found to vary across HLA loci, with the most associated TCRs seen for DRB1 alleles and the fewest for HLA-C alleles. A later genetic analysis associated a missense DCLRE1C variant with V-gene and J-gene trimming of TCR beta chains, and an independent cohort replicated the association. Most TCR sequences were observed very rarely across donors, whereas some public TCRs were present in many individuals. In a later analysis, several top co-occurrence clusters were reported to appear linked to parvovirus B19, influenza, CMV and Epstein-Barr virus. A cluster of highly shared sequence variants was judged likely to represent a technical artifact of the sequencing pipeline.

Preparation of the library involved the immunoSEQ multiplex PCR assay. For the multiplex PCR, a mixture combining 60 forward primers for TCR Vbeta segments and 13 reverse primers for TCR Jbeta segments was used. A multiplex PCR assay on genomic DNA amplified the CDR3 region of rearranged TCR beta genes. The amplified TCR beta libraries were sequenced on the Illumina HiSeq System as 87-base-pair reads. The published analysis was carried out like this. A later analysis tallied tens of millions of unique TCR beta chains across the 650 to 750 repertoires, and about 10 million of those chains were shared by two or more donors. To remove PCR and sequencing errors, raw reads were error-corrected and collapsed into unique sequences using a nearest-neighbor algorithm that merged closely related sequences. V, D and J gene segments were assigned by aligning CDR3 sequences to IMGT reference sequences. Each retained sequence needed at least a six-nucleotide match to both a V gene segment and a J gene segment. Rearrangements were classified as productive when the CDR3 lacked stop codons and remained in frame with V and J, and all other rearrangements were classified as non-productive. Following IMGT convention, CDR3 was defined as the stretch from the second conserved V-encoded cysteine up to the conserved J-encoded phenylalanine. The earlier analysis of 587 of the donors excluded sequences that lacked an unambiguous match to a single V gene segment. In an earlier analysis of roughly 600 of the donors, a V segment was called functional when productive rearrangements were above 56.7%, and segregating when the standard deviation between donors exceeded 5%. A statistical classification framework was built to diagnose cytomegalovirus status from the catalog of TCR beta chain sequences. In a later analysis, TCR nucleotide sequences were compared against IMGT/GENE-DB human TR gene sequences so that V and J genes could be assigned. In a later analysis, CDR3 sequences and most-parsimonious VDJ recombination scenarios were assigned using the TCRdist pipeline. In a later analysis, each TCR beta chain was defined by its CDR3 amino acid sequence together with its V-gene family, and reads lacking a unique V-gene family were excluded. In a later analysis, 500 to 700 highly shared, low-generation-probability nucleotide sequences were removed to address suspected cross-contamination and a sequencing artifact. For each public chain, a later analysis derived a clonal expansion index from normalized ranks of inferred template counts within each repertoire. A later analysis computed generation probabilities with a VDJ recombination model fitted to out-of-frame rearrangements, and checked the results against IGoR. A later analysis scored TCR-TCR, TCR-HLA and TCR-CMV co-occurrence with hypergeometric tests, applying a repertoire-size bias correction to TCR pairs. A later analysis estimated false discovery rates by permuting HLA or CMV assignments 20 times. In a later analysis, co-occurring TCRs were grouped with DBSCAN, and TCRdist sequence similarity was added when clustering was performed within HLA-allele-positive subsets. Repertoires with fewer than 30,000 or more than 120,000 public chains were left out of co-occurrence clustering, as were a few repertoires with anomalous nucleotide sharing. TCRdb retrieved this table from immuneACCESS and kept in-frame rearrangements only. Not all clones are present; in checked studies, unresolved V genes account for under half, and no reason is known for the remainder. That table supplies the V and J calls and clone size; D and trimming were determined from the DNA. The sample table records around 100,000 clones; around 77% of these occur just once. The top ten constitute 8.5% to 10% of the sample.

V is shortened by 5 bases, J by 9 bases, and the region joining them spans 17 bases. For CDR1 and CDR2, the germline V gene lists SGHTA and FQGNSA. The CDR3 covers 14 residues, taking in both the cysteine and the phenylalanine. Just the 42-base CDR3 DNA is kept, in frame starting at base 1. The cohort comprised 550 to 700 healthy bone marrow donors. At the time of sampling, all cohort members were nominally healthy, though unrecorded immune exposures were likely present. The donor tested CMV seropositive, placing the donor among the 289 seropositive members of the cohort. Each donor provided a peripheral blood sample, and peripheral blood mononuclear cells were used for TCR beta sequencing. Genomic DNA was extracted from the blood cell samples with the Qiagen DNeasy Blood Extraction Kit. As concerns this clone: It has no known antigen specificity. Base-call qualities are not available, and no considerably larger clone is one nucleotide away.

The sequence was obtained from a male donor in good health and CMV-seropositive. The rearranged segments are TRBV7-2 and TRBJ2-1; the best D guess is TRBD2, with 5 bases matching. The sample was PBMCs. The CDR3 is CASSATGSSGEQFF. The base sequence is TGTGCCAGCAGCGCCACGGGATCTTCGGGTGAGCAGTTCTTC.